The rows below give T cell receptor beta chains drawn from one sample of a study of blood T cells in healthy people across ages. MiXCR, run by TCRdb on the 5' RACE reads, gives a single entry per CDR3 protein. In the table there are 1.5 million to 2 million distinct CDR3 sequences, 28% of which are singletons. Specimen: blood. These receptors were collected from a woman in her 30s in good health. Each CDR3 is given with its conserved first and last residue. D genes are given only for firm matches. Only part of the rows carry a size: once, few, many, or a class if the clone is expanded.

V gene	clone size	D gene	J gene	CDR3 protein	CDR3 DNA
TRBV7-9	NA	TRBD1	TRBJ2-5	CASVMGTAEETQYF	TGTGCCAGCGTTATGGGGACAGCGGAAGAGACCCAGTACTTC
TRBV20-1	few	TRBD2	TRBJ2-1	CSARPPVGRGSEQFF	TGCAGTGCTAGACCCCCGGTCGGGAGGGGCAGTGAGCAGTTCTTC
TRBV3-1	NA	TRBD1	TRBJ1-4	CASSQWDRAGEKLFF	TGTGCCAGCAGCCAATGGGACAGGGCCGGCGAAAAACTGTTTTTT
TRBV24-1	NA	TRBD2	TRBJ2-1	CATSQSSGDQFF	TGTGCCACCAGTCAATCAAGCGGGGATCAGTTCTTC
TRBV9	few	TRBD2	TRBJ2-3	CASSAVAGGYTDTQYF	TGTGCCAGCAGCGCCGTAGCGGGAGGGTACACAGATACGCAGTATTTT
TRBV29-1	NA	NA	TRBJ1-2	CSGGGSDIESGYTF	TGCAGCGGAGGAGGGTCCGACATTGAATCTGGCTACACCTTC
TRBV9	few	NA	TRBJ2-1	CASSVGTGSGSSYNEQFF	TGTGCCAGCAGCGTGGGGACGGGGTCCGGGAGCTCCTACAATGAGCAGTTCTTC
TRBV9	few	TRBD2	TRBJ2-1	CASSTLAGGDNEQFF	TGTGCCAGCAGTACACTAGCGGGGGGCGACAATGAGCAGTTCTTC
TRBV10-2	NA	TRBD1	TRBJ2-2	CASTTGVTGELFF	TGCGCCAGCACGACAGGGGTCACCGGGGAGCTGTTTTTT
TRBV7-6	NA	TRBD1	TRBJ1-4	CASSRTGQWEKLFF	TGTGCCAGCAGCCGGACGGGACAGTGGGAAAAACTGTTTTTT
TRBV5-1	NA	NA	TRBJ2-3	CASRPYTGNPTDTQYF	TGCGCCAGCAGACCTTACACAGGGAACCCCACGGATACGCAGTATTTT
TRBV20-1	few	TRBD2	TRBJ2-3	CSLAGRTDTQYF	TGCAGTCTAGCGGGGCGCACAGATACGCAGTATTTT
TRBV24-1	NA	TRBD2	TRBJ2-2	CATSDSGTSWSTGELFF	TGTGCCACCAGTGATAGTGGGACTAGCTGGAGCACCGGGGAGCTGTTTTTT
TRBV6-1	few	NA	TRBJ2-7	CASTRNYYEQYF	TGTGCCAGCACACGAAACTACTACGAGCAGTACTTC
TRBV7-2	NA	TRBD2	TRBJ2-3	CASSSGWLAGDTDTQYF	TGTGCCAGCAGCTCGGGGTGGCTAGCGGGCGACACAGATACGCAGTATTTT
TRBV27	NA	NA	TRBJ2-1	CASSLLGLRRGPPFF	TGTGCCAGCAGTTTATTGGGCCTTCGGAGGGGCCCACCGTTCTTC
TRBV20-1	NA	NA	TRBJ2-1	CSASSETDTYNEQFF	TGCAGTGCCTCCTCGGAGACTGACACCTACAATGAGCAGTTCTTC
TRBV15	many	NA	TRBJ1-2	CATSTGYYGYTF	TGTGCCACCAGCACTGGATACTATGGCTACACCTTC
TRBV11-2	many	NA	TRBJ2-4	CASSLDVRVENIQYF	TGTGCCAGCAGCTTAGATGTTCGAGTAGAAAACATTCAGTACTTC
TRBV5-1	many	NA	TRBJ2-1	CASSLFRTASNEQFF	TGCGCCAGCAGCTTGTTCAGGACCGCCTCCAATGAGCAGTTCTTC
TRBV27	NA	TRBD2	TRBJ2-3	CASSFWGVAGGGTDTQYF	TGTGCCAGCAGTTTTTGGGGGGTAGCGGGAGGTGGGACAGATACGCAGTATTTT
TRBV7-2	few	NA	TRBJ1-4	CASSLGARHEKRFF	TGTGCCAGCAGCTTGGGGGCGCGGCATGAAAAACGGTTTTTT
TRBV5-1	many	NA	TRBJ2-1	CASRFRESSYNEQFF	TGCGCCAGCCGTTTTAGGGAGAGCTCCTACAATGAGCAGTTCTTC
TRBV20-1	many	NA	TRBJ2-7	CSASVPGVGYEQYF	TGCAGTGCTAGTGTGCCGGGAGTAGGGTACGAGCAGTACTTC
TRBV5-4	few	TRBD2	TRBJ2-1	CASSLLTSGVKGAVNEQFF	TGTGCCAGCAGCTTGCTAACTAGCGGAGTTAAAGGGGCGGTCAATGAGCAGTTCTTC
TRBV12-3/TRBV12-4	NA	NA	TRBJ2-3	CASKGEFSADTQYF	TGTGCCAGCAAAGGAGAATTTAGCGCAGATACGCAGTATTTT
TRBV7-2	few	NA	TRBJ1-1	CASSGPGRMNTEAFF	TGTGCCAGCAGCGGGCCGGGGCGTATGAACACTGAAGCTTTCTTT
TRBV4-2	few	NA	TRBJ1-1	CASSQDRVRTEAFF	TGTGCCAGCAGCCAAGATCGGGTTAGGACTGAAGCTTTCTTT
TRBV15	NA	NA	TRBJ2-3	CAASRDRTATDTQYF	TGTGCCGCCAGCAGAGATAGGACAGCCACAGATACGCAGTATTTT
TRBV7-2	NA	NA	TRBJ1-2	CASSQNPRNSHGYTF	TGTGCCAGCAGCCAAAACCCCCGGAACAGCCATGGCTACACCTTC
TRBV29-1	many	TRBD1	TRBJ1-6	CSARDRDNSPLHF	TGCAGCGCCCGGGACAGGGACAATTCACCCCTCCACTTT
TRBV29-1	many	NA	TRBJ2-5	CSVEPWTVGETQYF	TGCAGCGTTGAGCCATGGACAGTGGGGGAGACCCAGTACTTC
TRBV12-3/TRBV12-4	many	NA	TRBJ2-1	CASSLGSTYNEQFF	TGCGCCAGCAGCTTGGGTAGCACCTACAATGAGCAGTTCTTC
TRBV4-1	NA	TRBD2	TRBJ2-1	CASSPSSTTSGRNEQFF	TGCGCCAGCAGCCCTAGCTCCACGACTAGCGGGAGAAATGAGCAGTTCTTC
TRBV10-3	NA	NA	TRBJ2-7	CAISDPGRGSYEQYF	TGTGCCATCAGTGATCCCGGCCGGGGTTCCTACGAGCAGTACTTC
TRBV28	NA	NA	TRBJ1-1	CASSLSEGLTEAFF	TGTGCCAGCAGTTTAAGTGAGGGGCTGACTGAAGCTTTCTTT
TRBV5-1	NA	TRBD1	TRBJ1-1	CASSLDRGAEAFF	TGCGCCAGCAGCCTTGACAGGGGAGCTGAAGCTTTCTTT
TRBV12-3/TRBV12-4	many	TRBD1	TRBJ1-2	CASRLQGRHGYTF	TGTGCCAGCAGGCTACAGGGGAGGCATGGCTACACCTTC
TRBV5-1	NA	NA	TRBJ1-1	CARSWGRLNTEAFF	TGCGCCCGCAGCTGGGGGCGGTTGAACACTGAAGCTTTCTTT
TRBV2	NA	NA	TRBJ2-4	CASNPSPAVNEQYF	TGTGCCAGCAATCCGAGTCCGGCAGTCAATGAGCAGTACTTC
TRBV19	NA	TRBD2	TRBJ2-3	CASSETSGRSRGTQYF	TGTGCCAGTAGCGAGACCAGCGGGAGGTCCCGAGGTACGCAGTATTTT
TRBV5-1	few	NA	TRBJ1-5	CASSLAGAELQPQHF	TGCGCCAGCAGCTTGGCCGGGGCAGAGCTTCAGCCCCAGCATTTT
TRBV5-6	once	TRBD2	TRBJ2-3	CASSFGTSGRPQYF	TGTGCCAGCAGCTTCGGGACTAGCGGGAGGCCCCAGTATTTT
TRBV12-3/TRBV12-4	NA	NA	TRBJ2-7	CASSPTGTSPYEQYF	TGTGCCAGCAGTCCAACGGGGACCTCACCATACGAGCAGTACTTC
TRBV9	few	NA	TRBJ1-1	CASSETRQAKNTEAFF	TGTGCCAGCAGCGAAACAAGACAGGCAAAGAACACTGAAGCTTTCTTT
TRBV10-3	NA	NA	TRBJ2-1	CAISGPRGEQFF	TGTGCCATCAGTGGGCCGCGGGGTGAGCAGTTCTTC
TRBV29-1	few	NA	TRBJ2-1	CSVDRRLNGSDEQFF	TGCAGCGTTGACCGCCGACTCAATGGATCGGATGAGCAGTTCTTC
TRBV20-1	NA	NA	TRBJ2-1	CSASHISRENEQFF	TGCAGTGCTAGTCACATCTCCAGGGAGAATGAGCAGTTCTTC